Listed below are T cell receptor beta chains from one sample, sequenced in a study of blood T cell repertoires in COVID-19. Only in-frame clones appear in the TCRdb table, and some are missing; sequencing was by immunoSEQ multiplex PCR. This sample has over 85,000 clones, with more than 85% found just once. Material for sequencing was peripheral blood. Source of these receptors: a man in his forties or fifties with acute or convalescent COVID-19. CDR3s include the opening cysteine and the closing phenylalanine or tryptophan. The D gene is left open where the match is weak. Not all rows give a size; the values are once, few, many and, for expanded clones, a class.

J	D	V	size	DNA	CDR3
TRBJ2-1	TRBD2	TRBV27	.	TGTGCCAGCAGTTTAGCCCTAGCGGGAGTATCTTATGAGCAGTTCTTC	CASSLALAGVSYEQFF
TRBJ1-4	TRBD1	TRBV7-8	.	TGTGCCAGCAGCTTAGGGACAGGGGGCCTTTCAACTAATGAAAAACTGTTTTTT	CASSLGTGGLSTNEKLFF
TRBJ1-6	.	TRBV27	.	TGTGCCAGCAGTTTATGGTGGACACAGGGTGATAATTCACCCCTCCACTTT	CASSLWWTQGDNSPLHF
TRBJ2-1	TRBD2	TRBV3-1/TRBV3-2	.	TGTGCCAGCAGCCCCCTTCAGTCCGGGGGGGGATACAATGAGCAGTTCTTC	CASSPLQSGGGYNEQFF
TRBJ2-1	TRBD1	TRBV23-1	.	TGCGCCAGCAGCGGGACAGACTCCTACAATGAGCAGTTCTTC	CASSGTDSYNEQFF
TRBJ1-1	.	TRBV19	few	TGTGCCAGTAGTACTGATCTGCTTGGGCGCACTGAAGCTTTCTTT	CASSTDLLGRTEAFF
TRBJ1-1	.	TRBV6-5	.	TGTGCCAGCACCCTTACTGAAGCTTTCTTT	CASTLTEAFF
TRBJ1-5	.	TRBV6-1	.	TGTGCCAGCAGTGAAGTTCAGGGCGTACAGCCCCAGCATTTT	CASSEVQGVQPQHF
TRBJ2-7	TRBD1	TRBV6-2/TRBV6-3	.	TGTGCCAGCAGTTACTCGGGTCCGGGACAGACCTACGAGCAGTACTTC	CASSYSGPGQTYEQYF
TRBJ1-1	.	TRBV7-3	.	TGTGCCAGCAGTCAAGGGGTAGACACTGAAGCTTTCTTT	CASSQGVDTEAFF
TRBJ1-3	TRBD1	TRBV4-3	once	TGCGCCAGCAGCCAAGCGACGACAGGGCAACCTTCTGGAAACACCATATATTTT	CASSQATTGQPSGNTIYF
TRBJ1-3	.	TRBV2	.	TGTGCCAGCAGTGAATCGCCCTATTCTGGAAACACCATATATTTT	CASSESPYSGNTIYF
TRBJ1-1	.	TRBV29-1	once	TGCAGCGTTCGGAGGACTGAAGCTTTCTTT	CSVRRTEAFF
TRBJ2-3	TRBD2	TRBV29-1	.	TGCAGCGTTGGTTCGAGCGGGGGTGATACGCAGTATTTT	CSVGSSGGDTQYF
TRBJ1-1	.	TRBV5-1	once	TGCGCCAGCAGTCTTCAGGGATTTGAAGCTTTCTTT	CASSLQGFEAFF
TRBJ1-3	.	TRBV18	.	TGTGCCAGCTCACCGCCTGGAGACACCATATATTTT	CASSPPGDTIYF
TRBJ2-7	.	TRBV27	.	TGTGCCAGCTCTACAGGGTTCTACGAGCAGTACTTC	CASSTGFYEQYF
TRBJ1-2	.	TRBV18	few	TGTGCCAGCTCACCACTCTTTTCTTCTGGCTACACCTTC	CASSPLFSSGYTF
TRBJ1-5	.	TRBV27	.	TGTGCCAGCAGTTTACCAGGGGGCAATCAGCCCCAGCATTTT	CASSLPGGNQPQHF
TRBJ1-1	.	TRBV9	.	TGTGCCAGCGGCGGACGCACGGGGACTGAAGCTTTCTTT	CASGGRTGTEAFF
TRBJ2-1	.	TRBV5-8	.	TGTGCCAGCAGCCAGGTCGGACACTACAATGAGCAGTTCTTC	CASSQVGHYNEQFF
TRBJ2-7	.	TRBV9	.	TGTGCCAGCAGCGTAGGGCAGGGGTTTTACGAGCAGTACTTC	CASSVGQGFYEQYF
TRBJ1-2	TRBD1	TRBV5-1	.	TGCGCCAGCACTACGACAGGGGGTCCCTATGGCTACACCTTC	CASTTTGGPYGYTF
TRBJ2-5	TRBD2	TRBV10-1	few	TGCGCCAGCAGTGAGAGCGGGAGGGGCCAAGAGACCCAGTACTTC	CASSESGRGQETQYF
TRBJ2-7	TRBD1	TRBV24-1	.	TGTGCCACCAGTGCCCTTGAGGGACAGGGAGTCGTCCACGAGCAGTACTTC	CATSALEGQGVVHEQYF
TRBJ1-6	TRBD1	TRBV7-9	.	TGTGCCAGCAGCCCGGGACAGGGGAATTCACCCCTCCACTTT	CASSPGQGNSPLHF
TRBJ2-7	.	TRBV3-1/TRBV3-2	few	TGTGCCAGCAGCTTCCGGGACTCTGGGCGCGAGCAGTACTTC	CASSFRDSGREQYF
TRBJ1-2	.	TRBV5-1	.	TGCGCCAGCAGCTCCAGCGCTAACTATGGCTACACCTTC	CASSSSANYGYTF
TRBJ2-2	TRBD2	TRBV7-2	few	TGTGCCAGCAGCTTAGATAGCGGGAGAGCCGGGGAGCTGTTTTTT	CASSLDSGRAGELFF
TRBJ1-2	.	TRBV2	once	TGTGCCAGCAGCGAACAGGACAACTTAAACTATGGCTACACCTTC	CASSEQDNLNYGYTF
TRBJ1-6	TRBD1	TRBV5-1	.	TGCGCCAGCAGCCCAAACGCGATAGGGACAGGGGTTAATTCACCCCTCCACTTT	CASSPNAIGTGVNSPLHF
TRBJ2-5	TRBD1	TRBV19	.	TGTGCCAGTAGTATTTCAGGGGGAGAGACCCAGTACTTC	CASSISGGETQYF
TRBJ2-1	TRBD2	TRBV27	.	TGTGCCAGCAGTTTATATCGACTAGCGGACCTGTCCAATGAGCAGTTCTTC	CASSLYRLADLSNEQFF
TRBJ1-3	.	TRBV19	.	TGTGCCAGTAGTATATCTTTCGGGAGAAACACCATATATTTT	CASSISFGRNTIYF
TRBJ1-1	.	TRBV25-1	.	TGTGCCAGCACCCCAGCCGGGTTTAGAACTGAAGCTTTCTTT	CASTPAGFRTEAFF
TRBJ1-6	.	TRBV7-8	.	TGTGCCAGCAGCTTATTCGACACATTGCGATCAGTACCCCTCCACTTT	CASSLFDTLRSVPLHF
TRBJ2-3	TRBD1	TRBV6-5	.	TGTGCCAGCAGTTACGGACCGGGACAGGGTTACGATACGCAGTATTTT	CASSYGPGQGYDTQYF
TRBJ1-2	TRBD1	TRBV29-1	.	TGCAGCGTCCCCGGGACAGGGAGTCAGCGTAACTATGGCTACACCTTC	CSVPGTGSQRNYGYTF
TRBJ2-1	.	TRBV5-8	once	TGTGCCAGCAGCTTAAAAAAAGGGGGCAATGAGCAGTTCTTC	CASSLKKGGNEQFF
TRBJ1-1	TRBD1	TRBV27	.	TGTGCCAGCAGTGGGACAGTGAACACTGAAGCTTTCTTT	CASSGTVNTEAFF
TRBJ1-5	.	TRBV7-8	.	TGTGCCAGCAGCTTAGCGCGGCAGGGTAGCAATCAGCCCCAGCATTTT	CASSLARQGSNQPQHF
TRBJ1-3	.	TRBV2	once	TGTGCCAGCATGGAGAGGTGGAGCTCTGGAAACACCATATATTTT	CASMERWSSGNTIYF
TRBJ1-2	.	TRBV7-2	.	TGTGCCAGCTCCGGACAGTTAAAATATGGCTACACCTTC	CASSGQLKYGYTF
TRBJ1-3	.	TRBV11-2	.	TGTGCCAGCACCAACACAGTGAACTCTGGAAACACCATATATTTT	CASTNTVNSGNTIYF
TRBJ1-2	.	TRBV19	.	TGTGCCAGTAGTTCCACAGGTGACTATGGCTACACCTTC	CASSSTGDYGYTF
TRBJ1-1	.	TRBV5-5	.	TGTGCCACCCAGCTTGGGGGGGTTGGCACTGAAGCTTTCTTT	CATQLGGVGTEAFF
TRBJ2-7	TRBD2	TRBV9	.	TGTGCCAGCAGCTCACTAGCGGGAGGGGTCGAGCAGTACTTC	CASSSLAGGVEQYF
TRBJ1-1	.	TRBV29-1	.	TGCAGCGCCCTCGGTGAGGGAAACACTGAAGCTTTCTTT	CSALGEGNTEAFF